The entry below describes one T cell receptor (beta chain). Its antigen remains undetermined. It has no much larger one-base neighbor in the sample; base qualities were not kept. This sample was taken from a study of blood T cell repertoires in COVID-19 (dated by TCRdb to 2018 to 2020). In terms of the full investigation: Samples from collaborators originated in the United States, Italy and Spain and spanned both the acute and convalescent phases of COVID-19. The prospective study material was composed of cDNA or gDNA derived from T cells, B-cell-depleted T cells, or PBMCs. Deeply sampled blood TCRbeta repertoires from subjects exposed to, actively infected with, or recovered from COVID-19 were included in the dataset. The repertoires were made available in a free public database intended to serve as a resource for research on the immune response to SARS-CoV-2. The samples were drawn from the first 160 participants of the ongoing ImmuneRACE study and from more than 1,000 subjects provided by 6 global collaborators. Nearly every sample came with metadata listing a de-identified subject ID, COVID-19 status, age in years and sex. HLA class I and class II types, where available, came from metadata supplied by the sample provider rather than from assay-based typing.

Paper-wide results and their limitations: The amount of clinical and demographic metadata varied by source and participant and was provided uncurated.

TCRbeta CDR3 regions were amplified from genomic DNA using the immunoSEQ Assay, a bias-controlled multiplex PCR. The source study handled its data this way. The number of nucleated cells in each sample was estimated from the amplification of reference gene primers within the assay. To quantify the absolute abundance of each unique TCRbeta CDR3 rearrangement, sequence reads were collapsed and filtered. For each sample, productive Simpson clonality was calculated by taking the square root of Simpson's diversity index across productive rearrangements. TCRdb re-hosts the immuneACCESS table, in-frame sequences only. Its copies lack some clones; in the studies checked, an unresolved V gene accounts for under half of them, and the cause for the rest is not known. The V and J calls and clone size are taken from that table; D and trimming were inferred from the DNA. This sample holds over 90,000 clones; more than 85% were observed only once. The ten largest clonotypes hold 3.5% to 4.5% of the sample.

The collaborating institutions used their own protocols to collect whole blood in K2EDTA tubes. For TCRbeta analysis, collaborator samples were shipped as frozen whole blood, as isolated PBMCs, or as DNA extracted from either sample type. The cysteine opens and the phenylalanine closes a CDR3 of 15 amino acids. Only CDR3 DNA is held: 45 bases, read in frame from base 1. Based on the germline V gene (reference sequence), the CDR1 and CDR2 sequences are MNHNY and SVGAGI. Germline trimming amounts to 2 bases on V and 5 bases on J, with 5 as the count of junction bases outside the gene matches. The chain couples TRBV6-6 to TRBJ2-5, and TRBD2 aligns with 10 junction nucleotides. Material for sequencing was peripheral blood. This receptor was taken from a man in his late teens or twenties with acute or convalescent COVID-19. The CDR3 region has the sequence CASSYLAGVAETQYF. The DNA is as follows: TGTGCCAGCAGTTACCTAGCGGGAGTAGCGGAGACCCAGTACTTC.